One and the same sample provided the 8 T cell receptor beta chains below, sequenced in a study of OX40 agonist ivuxolimab in advanced cancers. Library generation was performed with the immunoSEQ multiplex PCR assay. The table was pulled from immuneACCESS by TCRdb, which kept in-frame rearrangements only. Such tables lose some clones; where checked, under half of the loss comes from unresolved V genes, and the rest has no known cause. The sample has around 38,000 clones on record, 82% of them singletons. The ten largest clones take up roughly 8% of the sample. Material: CD4+ or CD8+ T cells sorted from blood, obtained in a trial of the OX40 agonist ivuxolimab. Source of these receptors: an adult with an advanced solid tumor such as melanoma, head and neck, liver or kidney cancer.

The chain recombines TRBV7-9 with TRBJ1-2, with a weak D call TRBD1 (5 bases). Trimming cost V 2 bases and J 5 bases, with 12 bases left between them. Germline CDR1 reads SEHNR; CDR2 reads FQNEAQ (reference sequence). This CDR3 has 14 residues. CDR3 sequence reads: CASSLSGLRYGYTF. For the CDR3, the DNA is TGTGCCAGCAGCTTATCGGGACTGAGGTATGGCTACACCTTC.

The V call is TRBV5-4, the J call TRBJ2-5, with D possibly being TRBD2 (5 bases). V lost 3 bases and J 3 bases, leaving 9 bases between the germline ends. The V gene's germline CDR1 is SGHNT and CDR2 YYREEE (reference sequence). There are 13 residues in the CDR3. The chain's CDR3 is CASSSHGEETQYF. Written as DNA, the CDR3 is TGTGCCAGCAGCTCCCACGGGGAAGAGACCCAGTACTTC.

The V and J genes are TRBV25-1 and TRBJ2-3, with a weak D call TRBD2 (6 bases). The CDR3 is 15 amino acids. Germline CDR1 reads MGHDK; CDR2 reads SYGVNS. V lost 1 base and J lost 4, with 12 bases in between. CDR3 residues: CASSEFRAGSDTQYF. The DNA of the CDR3 is TGTGCCAGCAGTGAATTTCGGGCGGGGTCAGATACGCAGTATTTT. Based on the CDR3 plus reference TRBV25-1 and TRBJ2-3, the full variable domain is EADIYQTPRYLVIGTGKKITLECSQTMGHDKMYWYQQDPGMELHLIHYSYGVNSTEKGDLSSESTVSRIRTEHFPLTLESARPSHTSQYLCASSEFRAGSDTQYFGPGTRLTVL.

This chain uses TRBV7-9 with TRBJ2-3, with no clear D. CDR3 length equals 12 residues. Germline loops: CDR1 SEHNR, CDR2 FQNEAQ (reference sequence). The V gene lost 1 base and the J gene lost 9 bases, with 8 bases spanning the gap. CDR3 sequence reads: CASSLEEGTQYF. The CDR3 DNA sequence: TGTGCCAGCAGCTTAGAGGAAGGCACGCAGTATTTT.

This chain links TRBV5-6 with TRBJ2-5, with 9 nucleotides matching TRBD1. The ends lost 4 bases at V and 5 bases at J; junction bases unmatched: 12. This CDR3 has 16 residues. The germline gives CDR1 SGHDT, CDR2 YYEEEE. The CDR3 bases are TGTGCCAGCAGCGAGGTTGGGACAGGGAACGGCGAGACCCAGTACTTC. This translates into CASSEVGTGNGETQYF.

The chain links TRBV19 to TRBJ1-2, with D hard to call. The CDR3 covers 13 residues. Germline-derived CDR1 and CDR2 are LNHDA and SQIVND (reference sequence). Between the trimmed V and J ends, which lost 5 bases and 2 bases, there was a span of 9 bases. The CDR3 protein is CASSLGLNYGYTF. DNA of the CDR3: TGTGCCAGTAGTCTAGGCCTCAACTATGGCTACACCTTC.

This chain uses TRBV5-1 with TRBJ2-1; D is perhaps TRBD2 (6 bases). CDR3 length: 13 residues. The ends were cut back, 3 bases at V and 8 bases at J, with 12 bases in the middle. Per germline, CDR1 SGHRS and CDR2 YFSETQ. CDR3 amino acids: CASSSGSSDEQFF. The CDR3 coding sequence is TGCGCCAGCAGCTCCGGGAGCTCCGATGAGCAGTTCTTC. Based on the CDR3 plus reference TRBV5-1 and TRBJ2-1, the full variable domain is KAGVTQTPRYLIKTRGQQVTLSCSPISGHRSVSWYQQTPGQGLQFLFEYFSETQRNKGNFPGRFSGRQFSNSRSEMNVSTLELGDSALYLCASSSGSSDEQFFGPGTRLTVL.

The chain uses TRBV9 and TRBJ2-1, with D possibly TRBD2 on 6 matching bases. V lost 4 bases to trimming and J lost 7 bases, with 21 bases between them. Germline CDR1 and CDR2: SGDLS and YYNGEE. The CDR3 runs to 16 residues. This CDR3 reads CASSSRGTPYSNEQFF. CDR3 DNA: TGTGCCAGCAGCTCCCGCGGGACTCCTTACTCAAATGAGCAGTTCTTC.